This record concerns one T cell receptor beta chain sequence. The target antigen is unknown. The repertoire was sequenced with immunoSEQ multiplex PCR; TCRdb's copy has only in-frame clones and lacks some. Of 150,000 to 200,000 clones listed, just over 90% were seen once; the top ten hold about 1.5%. The sample belongs to a study of T cell responses to AZD1222 COVID-19 vaccine. General study findings and limits: White British donors predominated, females outnumbered males, and clonal diversity was possibly underestimated.

The source material was peripheral blood, sampled 28 days after the second AZD1222 dose. The sequence derives from an adult who received the AZD1222 COVID-19 vaccine.

The chain's CDR3 is CSVVQGSSYNEQFF. The DNA of the CDR3 is TGCAGCGTTGTTCAGGGCAGCTCCTACAATGAGCAGTTCTTC. The genes are TRBV29-1 and TRBJ2-1, with a weak D call TRBD1 (5 bases). V lost 4 bases, J lost 0 bases, and 10 bases lay in between. The CDR3 spans 14 residues. CDR1 SQVTM and CDR2 ANQGSEA come from the germline V gene.